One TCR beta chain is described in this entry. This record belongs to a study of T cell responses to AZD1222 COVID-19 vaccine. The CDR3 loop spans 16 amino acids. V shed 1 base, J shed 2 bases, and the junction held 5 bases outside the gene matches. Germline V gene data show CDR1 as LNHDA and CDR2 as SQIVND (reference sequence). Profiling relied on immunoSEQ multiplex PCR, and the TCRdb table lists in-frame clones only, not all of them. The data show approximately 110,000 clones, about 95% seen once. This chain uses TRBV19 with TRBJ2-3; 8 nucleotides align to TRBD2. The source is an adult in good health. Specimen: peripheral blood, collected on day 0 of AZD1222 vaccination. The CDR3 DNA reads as TGTGCCAGTAGTATAGGGCGGGGGGCCCACACAGATACGCAGTATTTT. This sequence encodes CASSIGRGAHTDTQYF.